These T cell receptor beta chains were read from a single sample in a study of Ad26.COV2.S vaccination and SARS-CoV-2 variants. Using immunoSEQ multiplex PCR, the repertoire was profiled, and TCRdb retains in-frame clones only, with some absent. The sample lists approximately 400,000 clones; 70% to 90% were seen once. Material: peripheral blood, obtained in a trial of Ad26.COV2.S vaccine versus placebo. These receptors were obtained from a person between 18 and 65 years old who received the Ad26.COV2.S COVID-19 vaccine or a placebo. Each CDR3 is given with its conserved first and last residue. The D gene is left open where the match is weak. Clone sizes are given selectively: once, few, many, or a class where the clone is expanded.

D | J | V | size | CDR3 | DNA
TRBD2 | TRBJ2-1 | TRBV7-9 | - | CASSMIAGGPPYNEQFF | TGTGCCAGCAGCATGATAGCGGGGGGGCCCCCCTACAATGAGCAGTTCTTC
- | TRBJ2-3 | TRBV5-4 | - | CASSPGGPMETQYF | TGTGCCAGCAGCCCGGGTGGGCCCATGGAGACGCAGTATTTT
- | TRBJ2-5 | TRBV27 | - | CASRGTGGVLETQYF | TGTGCCAGCAGGGGAACAGGGGGGGTCTTGGAGACCCAGTACTTC
- | TRBJ2-7 | TRBV6-2/TRBV6-3 | - | CASSYSTDGEQYF | TGTGCCAGCAGTTACTCAACGGACGGCGAGCAGTACTTC
TRBD2 | TRBJ2-3 | TRBV6-5 | - | CASSPGLAGENTQYF | TGTGCCAGCAGTCCGGGACTAGCGGGAGAGAATACGCAGTATTTT
- | TRBJ2-1 | TRBV10-2 | - | CASGSGLPGVNEQFF | TGCGCCAGCGGCTCGGGACTCCCGGGGGTCAATGAGCAGTTCTTC
- | TRBJ2-5 | TRBV4-3 | - | CASSQVFGGPRETQYF | TGCGCCAGCAGCCAAGTCTTCGGGGGGCCGAGAGAGACCCAGTACTTC
- | TRBJ1-4 | TRBV4-1 | - | CASSQVPGISEKLFF | TGCGCCAGCAGCCAAGTTCCAGGGATTTCAGAAAAACTGTTTTTT
TRBD2 | TRBJ2-2 | TRBV14 | - | CASSQGSGGSGELFF | TGTGCCAGCAGCCAAGGTAGCGGGGGGTCCGGGGAGCTGTTTTTT
- | TRBJ2-7 | TRBV27 | - | CASSRTKSDEQYF | TGTGCCAGCAGCCGGACTAAATCTGACGAGCAGTACTTC
- | TRBJ2-3 | TRBV27 | - | CASSFYGGTDTQYF | TGTGCCAGCAGTTTCTATGGCGGCACAGATACGCAGTATTTT
- | TRBJ2-5 | TRBV15 | few | CATSSASGGQETQYF | TGTGCCACCAGCAGTGCCAGCGGTGGCCAGGAGACCCAGTACTTC
- | TRBJ1-2 | TRBV9 | - | CASRTEEGYTF | TGTGCCAGCAGGACTGAGGAGGGCTACACCTTC
TRBD1 | TRBJ2-7 | TRBV9 | - | CASSLHSGTGVAEQYF | TGTGCCAGCAGCCTTCACTCCGGGACAGGGGTGGCCGAGCAGTACTTC
TRBD2 | TRBJ2-1 | TRBV18 | - | CASSPPSWLAGGPLNEQFF | TGTGCCAGCTCACCACCGAGCTGGCTAGCGGGGGGGCCTTTAAATGAGCAGTTCTTC
- | TRBJ2-4 | TRBV12-3/TRBV12-4 | few | CASRGRKNIQYF | TGTGCCAGCAGGGGACGGAAAAACATTCAGTACTTC
- | TRBJ1-4 | TRBV5-4 | few | CASSLWGEGRQLFF | TGTGCCAGCAGCTTGTGGGGAGAGGGGAGGCAACTGTTTTTT
TRBD1 | TRBJ1-1 | TRBV2 | - | CARAGQKNTEAFF | TGTGCCAGAGCGGGACAGAAGAACACTGAAGCTTTCTTT
- | TRBJ1-5 | TRBV6-4 | - | CASNVRVDSHQPQHF | TGTGCCAGCAATGTAAGGGTGGATTCTCATCAGCCCCAGCATTTT
- | TRBJ1-1 | TRBV2 | - | CASMRAISANTEAFF | TGTGCCAGCATGCGGGCTATTTCCGCGAACACTGAAGCTTTCTTT
TRBD1 | TRBJ2-2 | TRBV10-3 | - | CATGHGRGRGNTGELFF | TGTGCCACCGGGCACGGCAGGGGGCGGGGGAACACCGGGGAGCTGTTTTTT
- | TRBJ2-1 | TRBV11-2 | many | CASSPGWVVNEQFF | TGTGCCAGCAGCCCCGGGTGGGTGGTCAATGAGCAGTTCTTC
TRBD2 | TRBJ2-7 | TRBV10-2 | - | CASRSLADTSGGPYEQYF | TGCGCCAGCAGAAGCCTCGCCGACACTAGCGGGGGCCCCTACGAGCAGTACTTC
- | TRBJ1-3 | TRBV3-1/TRBV3-2 | - | CASSQGFTNSGNTIYF | TGTGCCAGCAGCCAAGGGTTCACCAACTCTGGAAACACCATATATTTT
- | TRBJ2-3 | TRBV11-3 | - | CASSLGPEDTQYF | TGTGCCAGCAGCTTAGGGCCGGAAGATACGCAGTATTTT
- | TRBJ1-2 | TRBV12-3/TRBV12-4 | - | CASSFGQGDTF | TGTGCCAGCAGTTTTGGGCAGGGAGACACCTTC